This TCR beta chain was sequenced for a study of identical twins. Comment on this clonotype: Its antigen is undetermined.

Study results and limitations: A cross-sectional statistical analysis, not follow-up of the same donors, supported the conclusions. Sharing of beta out-of-frame sequences by twins showed a weaker excess.

Template switching supplied a universal primer site; unique molecular identifiers were carried on the cDNA. TCRdb analysed the 5' RACE reads with MiXCR anew, one entry per CDR3 protein. The sample shows about 520,000 distinct CDR3 sequences, 22% of them seen only once. Trimming removed 10 bases at V and 8 bases at J, with 20 bases between. Germline V CDR1 and CDR2: ENHRY, SYGVKD. The CDR3 consists of 13 residues. The same specimen was also included in a second study, on T cells expressing NK-cell markers. That paper notes: Dominant NKG2C+ clonotypes in a handful of donors made up roughly 1.0-8% of CD8+ T cells.

Sequencing used CD4+ T cells sorted from blood. This TCR was sampled from a young woman in good health. This chain connects TRBV10-3 to TRBJ1-2, with unresolved D. CDR3 protein: CATRVTLAEGYTF. As DNA, the CDR3 is TGTGCCACCCGGGTCACCTTGGCCGAGGGCTACACCTTC.